The next 27 T cell receptor beta chains were all read from a single sample in a study of blood T cell repertoires in COVID-19. Assay: immunoSEQ multiplex PCR; the TCRdb copy retains only in-frame clones and omits some. The table includes roughly 130,000 clones, just under 85% detected once. Sequences were obtained from peripheral blood. These receptors came from a woman aged 45-65 years with acute or convalescent COVID-19.

The rearrangement uses TRBV7-9 and TRBJ2-1; 9 nucleotides match TRBD1. Germline lookup yields CDR1 SEHNR and CDR2 FQNEAQ (reference sequence). The length of the CDR3 is 17 residues. The V gene end was trimmed by 5 bases and the J gene end by 5 bases; junction bases not matched to a gene: 13. CDR3 sequence: CASSAMRGTGTHNEQFF. CDR3 DNA sequence: TGTGCCAGCAGCGCGATGAGGGGGACAGGGACCCACAATGAGCAGTTCTTC.

This clone was picked up one time. The CDR3 is CATSRDGREKLFF. The CDR3 DNA is TGTGCCACCAGCAGAGATGGGAGGGAAAAACTGTTTTTT. This chain links TRBV15 with TRBJ1-4; D unclear. Trimming took 0 bases from V and 8 from J, leaving 7 bases between them. The CDR3 runs to 13 residues. Germline CDR1 is LNHNV and CDR2 is YYDKDF (reference sequence).

This chain connects TRBV6-1 to TRBJ1-1; D gene uncertain. The length of the CDR3 is 15 residues. Germline assignment: CDR1 MNHNS and CDR2 SASEGT. V was trimmed by 1 base and J by 4 bases, leaving 13 bases between them. This CDR3 is CASSEVGWSSTEAFF. The CDR3 bases are TGTGCCAGCAGTGAAGTCGGGTGGAGTAGCACTGAAGCTTTCTTT.

V and J are TRBV30 and TRBJ1-2, with 10 positions matching TRBD1. The CDR3 covers 15 residues. The V and J ends lost 2 bases and 4 bases, in that order; junction bases with no gene match: 7. Germline-derived CDR1 and CDR2 are GTSNPN and SVGIG (reference sequence). CDR3 region: CAWSPDRGRIYGYTF. The CDR3 nucleotides read TGTGCCTGGAGTCCAGACAGGGGGCGGATCTATGGCTACACCTTC.

This clone came up a few times. This same CDR3 is encoded by further DNA sequences in the sample. This chain links TRBV3-1 (or the pseudogene TRBV3-2) with TRBJ2-3; 9 nucleotides align to TRBD1. Per germline, CDR1 LGHDT and CDR2 YNNKEL (reference sequence). The V and J ends lost 4 bases and 5 bases, in that order; junction bases with no gene match: 4. This CDR3 is 14 amino acids long. The CDR3 spells CASSLTGGRDTQYF. DNA of the CDR3: TGTGCCAGCAGCCTGACAGGGGGGAGAGATACGCAGTATTTT.

CDR3: CASSLSVRTNTGELFF. CDR3 bases: TGTGCCAGCAGCTTGTCGGTCAGGACGAACACCGGGGAGCTGTTTTTT. The V call is TRBV5-5, the J call TRBJ2-2; no clear D. The CDR3 length is 16 residues. The V gene's germline CDR1 is SGHKS and CDR2 YYEKEE (reference sequence). V gave up 1 base and J gave up 0 bases, with 10 bases separating them.

The chain is built from TRBV2 and TRBJ1-6, with D unclear. V lost 0 bases and J lost 7, with 16 bases in between. The CDR3 covers 17 residues. Germline-derived CDR1 and CDR2 are SNHLY and FYNNEI. The CDR3 DNA follows: TGTGCCAGCAGTGAAGCCCTCGGAGGCCCCGCGAATTCACCCCTCCACTTT. Translating it yields CASSEALGGPANSPLHF.

The V gene is TRBV4-1, the J gene TRBJ1-1, with D perhaps matching TRBD1 (6 bases). The CDR3 loop spans 15 amino acids. CDR1 MGHRA and CDR2 YSYEKL come from the germline V gene. The V end was cut by 3 bases, the J end by 5 bases, with 16 bases between. The CDR3 DNA reads TGCGCCAGCAGCCATCCTTTCGCACAGGGAACTGAAGCTTTCTTT. Its protein product is CASSHPFAQGTEAFF.

This clone was detected a few times. The chain employs TRBV29-1 and TRBJ2-3; D is perhaps TRBD1 (7 bases). V was trimmed by 1 base and J by 0 bases, leaving 11 bases between them. The length of the CDR3 is 15 residues. Germline-derived CDR1 and CDR2 are SQVTM and ANQGSEA. In DNA form, the CDR3 reads TGCAGCGTTGAAGGGGGGGACAGCAGCACAGATACGCAGTATTTT. It codes for CSVEGGDSSTDTQYF.

The chain recombines TRBV7-9 with TRBJ1-2; TRBD1 agrees at 9 bases. The CDR3 extends over 13 amino acids. V was clipped by 3 bases and J by 4 bases; unmatched bases: 0. CDR1 is SEHNR, CDR2 FQNEAQ, per germline (reference sequence). In DNA, the CDR3 is TGTGCCAGCAGCTTGACAGGGGGCTATGGCTACACCTTC. It yields the protein CASSLTGGYGYTF.

The chain has TRBV19 and TRBJ1-2, with 12 bases that match TRBD1. Looked up from germline, CDR1 is LNHDA and CDR2 is SQIVND (reference sequence). The CDR3 extends over 17 amino acids. V shed 5 bases and J 7 bases; nucleotides not matched to a gene: 14. The CDR3, as DNA: TGTGCCAGTAGTGGTCCCGGGACAGGGGGCGCGTTGTCTGGCTACACCTTC. Its translation is CASSGPGTGGALSGYTF.

The genes are TRBV6-5 and TRBJ2-5, with a tentative D call TRBD1 (6 bases). CDR3 length: 13 amino acids. Deletions cut 6 bases from V and 5 bases from J, with 13 bases between. Per germline, CDR1 MNHEY and CDR2 SVGAGI. The CDR3 DNA reads TGTGCCAGCAGCGCTACAGGGCCCGAGACCCAGTACTTC. Its translation is CASSATGPETQYF.

The rearrangement uses TRBV4-1 and TRBJ1-1; no definite D call. There are 15 residues in the CDR3. With 5 bases removed from V and 3 bases from J, the gap between germline ends came to 16 bases. CDR1 and CDR2 from the germline V gene are MGHRA and YSYEKL. CDR3 region: CASSTEEVTHTEAFF. CDR3 sequence (DNA): TGCGCCAGCAGCACCGAGGAGGTCACTCACACTGAAGCTTTCTTT.

The chain recombines TRBV24-1 with TRBJ1-6; D may be TRBD1 (6 bases). Trimming left V 7 bases short and J 6 bases short, with 9 bases between. Germline V gene sequence: CDR1 KGHDR, CDR2 SFDVKD. This CDR3 comprises 13 residues. The CDR3 DNA reads TGTGCCACCAGGAGGACAGTTAATTCACCCCTCCACTTT. Translation gives CATRRTVNSPLHF.

J is TRBJ1-5 and V is TRBV19; the D gene is possibly TRBD1 (5 bases). This CDR3 region has 15 residues. V was shortened by 5 bases and J by 4 bases, with 15 bases between the two germline ends. Germline V gene lookup returns CDR1 LNHDA and CDR2 SQIVND (reference sequence). The CDR3 DNA is TGTGCCAGTAGTTCGCGCAGGGTCCCGAATCAGCCCCAGCATTTT. It translates to CASSSRRVPNQPQHF.

This clone was seen a single time. The chain links TRBV19 to TRBJ1-1; 8 bases agree with TRBD1. The V segment lost 0 bases and the J segment 8 bases; nucleotides outside the gene matches: 5. Germline CDR1 is LNHDA and CDR2 is SQIVND (reference sequence). The CDR3 covers 14 residues. CDR3 in amino acids: CASSIDSRTGEAFF. The DNA of the CDR3 is TGTGCCAGTAGTATAGATTCCCGGACAGGGGAAGCTTTCTTT.

The chain is built from TRBV5-1 and TRBJ2-7; 8 nucleotides agree with TRBD2. CDR1 is SGHRS and CDR2 is YFSETQ in the germline V gene. This CDR3 spans 15 amino acids. With V trimmed by 5 bases and J by 2 bases, 9 bases remained unmatched. The CDR3 sequence: CASRPVVAGPYEQYF. The DNA of the CDR3 is TGCGCCAGCAGGCCCGTGGTAGCGGGGCCCTACGAGCAGTACTTC.

The chain links TRBV9 to TRBJ1-4; 8 bases are a match to TRBD1. V was clipped by 4 bases and J by 3 bases; unmatched bases: 5. The CDR3 runs 15 residues. Germline V CDR1 and CDR2: SGDLS, YYNGEE. CDR3 bases: TGTGCCAGCAGCTTTCAGGGGGCAGCTAATGAAAAACTGTTTTTT. It yields the protein CASSFQGAANEKLFF.

This chain uses TRBV6-6 with TRBJ2-7; D possibly corresponds to TRBD2 (5 bases). V was clipped by 2 bases and J by 0 bases, with 11 bases between them. Germline V CDR1 and CDR2: MNHNY, SVGAGI (reference sequence). The CDR3 spans 15 residues. CDR3 residues: CASSYPEDSSYEQYF. CDR3 in DNA: TGTGCCAGCAGTTACCCGGAGGATAGCTCCTACGAGCAGTACTTC.

This sequence joins TRBV10-2 and TRBJ2-1; maybe TRBD2 (5 bases). Trimming removed 6 bases at V and 0 bases at J, with 18 bases between. CDR1 and CDR2 from the germline V gene are WSHSY and SAAADI. CDR3 length equals 17 residues. The CDR3 loop is CASRTSGGLSSYNEQFF. The CDR3 nucleotides read TGCGCCAGCAGAACATCCGGCGGGCTGAGCTCCTACAATGAGCAGTTCTTC.

This clone was recorded once. V gene TRBV29-1 combines with J gene TRBJ2-5; TRBD1 agrees at 7 bases. This CDR3 comprises 13 residues. CDR1 SQVTM and CDR2 ANQGSEA come from the germline V gene. After removal of 5 bases from V and 3 bases from J, the junction contained 6 bases not matched to a gene. This CDR3 reads CSVLRDSKETQYF. The CDR3 DNA follows: TGCAGCGTTCTCCGGGACAGCAAAGAGACCCAGTACTTC.

The table lists this clone with a count of one. This rearrangement joins TRBV6-2 or TRBV6-3 to TRBJ1-2; maybe TRBD1 (6 bases). The CDR3 length is 14 residues. The V and J ends lost 5 bases and 0 bases respectively, with 10 bases between them. The germline V gene has CDR1 MNHEY and CDR2 SVGEGT. CDR3 nucleotide sequence: TGTGCCAGCAGTGATCAGGGGTCTAACTATGGCTACACCTTC. This translates into CASSDQGSNYGYTF.

This chain uses TRBV6-2 or TRBV6-3 with TRBJ2-7; D is perhaps TRBD1 (5 bases). Trimming pared 4 bases from V and 4 bases from J, leaving 17 bases between. Germline V gives CDR1 MNHEY, CDR2 SVGEGT. This CDR3 region has 15 residues. Here the CDR3 reads CASSFHTGMGYEQYF. DNA for the CDR3: TGTGCCAGCAGTTTCCACACAGGTATGGGGTACGAGCAGTACTTC.

The chain is built from TRBV29-1 and TRBJ1-1; weak D call: TRBD1 (5 bases). V dropped 8 bases and J dropped 0 bases, with 13 bases sitting between them. Looked up from germline, CDR1 is SQVTM and CDR2 is ANQGSEA. The CDR3 totals 13 residues. This CDR3 reads CSTRQRMNTEAFF. The DNA of the CDR3 is TGCAGCACCAGACAGAGAATGAACACTGAAGCTTTCTTT.

The CDR3, as DNA: TGCGCCAGCAGCCAAGCAGGACAGGGGCGGATAAAACTGTTTTTT. It encodes CASSQAGQGRIKLFF. V and J are TRBV4-1 and TRBJ1-4; 9 bases align to TRBD1. Germline CDR1 and CDR2: MGHRA and YSYEKL. The CDR3 is made up of 15 amino acids. V dropped 1 base and J dropped 10; count of bases not matched to a gene: 7.

The CDR3 region is CASSIGGYGEPQHF. CDR3 nucleotide sequence: TGTGCCAGTAGTATCGGAGGGTATGGGGAGCCCCAGCATTTT. The chain combines TRBV19 with TRBJ1-5; no clear D gene. The CDR3 extends over 14 amino acids. Trimming removed 3 bases from V and 8 bases from J, with 14 bases in between. Per the germline V gene, CDR1 is LNHDA and CDR2 is SQIVND (reference sequence).

The chain links TRBV7-9 to TRBJ2-3; TRBD2 aligns across 10 bases. CDR3 size: 17 residues. Germline CDR1 SEHNR, CDR2 FQNEAQ (reference sequence). J lost 7 bases, V lost 2 bases, and 12 bases had no gene match. CDR3 protein: CASSLWVAGGLSHTQYF. The CDR3 bases are TGTGCCAGCAGCTTATGGGTAGCGGGGGGCTTATCGCATACGCAGTATTTT.